This passage covers 5 T cell receptor beta chains from one sample sequenced in a study of blood T cell repertoires in COVID-19. Repertoires were generated with immunoSEQ multiplex PCR, while TCRdb's copy carries only in-frame clones and drops some. The repertoire holds fewer than 500,000 clones, approximately 89% seen once, with about 1.5% in the top ten. Sequenced: PBMCs or T cells enriched from blood (not recorded which). The receptor source for this set is a man aged 30 to 45 who had recovered from COVID-19.

This chain connects TRBV7-2 to TRBJ1-5; tentative D call: TRBD1 (6 bases). Germline CDR1 reads SGHTA; CDR2 reads FQGNSA. The CDR3 sequence is 16 residues long. The ends were cut back, 4 bases at V and 6 bases at J, with 19 bases in the middle. This CDR3 reads CASSSQNPGVAQPQHF. DNA for the CDR3: TGTGCCAGCAGCTCTCAGAACCCAGGGGTGGCTCAGCCCCAGCATTTT.

The chain has TRBV3-1 (or the pseudogene TRBV3-2) and TRBJ1-2, with 7 bases lining up with TRBD1. The CDR3 consists of 14 residues. The V gene's germline CDR1 is LGHDT and CDR2 YNNKEL (reference sequence). Trimming cost V 2 bases and J 2 bases; bases outside gene matches: 2. The CDR3 spells CASSQTTGNYGYTF. The DNA for the CDR3 is TGTGCCAGCAGCCAAACGACAGGGAACTATGGCTACACCTTC.

The rearrangement uses TRBV5-4 and TRBJ2-1, with 9 bases that match TRBD1. Unmatched junction bases numbered 9, after V lost 3 bases and J lost 8 bases. The germline V gene has CDR1 SGHNT and CDR2 YYREEE (reference sequence). The CDR3 totals 15 residues. CDR3 nucleotides: TGTGCCAGCAGCTCGGGACAGGGAATATTAGATGAGCAGTTCTTC. This encodes CASSSGQGILDEQFF.

This clone occurred once. The chain links TRBV10-3 to TRBJ2-7; 7 positions agree with TRBD2. The CDR3 runs to 15 residues. Germline CDR1 reads ENHRY; CDR2 reads SYGVKD. J gave up 1 base and V 4 bases, and 7 bases lay outside the gene matches. CDR3 DNA sequence: TGTGCCATCAGTGTATCTAGCGGTCCTTCCTACGAGCAGTACTTC. It translates to CAISVSSGPSYEQYF.

The gene calls are TRBV30 and TRBJ2-7; TRBD2 matches at 8 bases. With 8 bases clipped from V and 2 bases from J, the junction kept 5 bases outside the gene matches. CDR1 is GTSNPN, CDR2 SVGIG, per germline (reference sequence). The CDR3 is made up of 12 amino acids. CDR3 in amino acids: CAGRGETYEQYF. CDR3 nucleotide sequence: TGTGCCGGGCGGGGGGAAACCTACGAGCAGTACTTC.